A single sample is the source of the 32 T cell receptor beta chains below, sequenced in a study of T cells in Graves' hyperthyroidism and ophthalmopathy. Amplification of TCR beta CDR3 regions used RNA as the template. Researchers ran a first-round RT-PCR on the TCR CDR3 using the HTBI primer set. TCRdb reprocessed the multiplex PCR reads via MiXCR and lists one record per CDR3 protein. The data contain roughly 600,000 distinct CDR3 sequences, approximately 15% of them seen just once; the ten biggest clones take up 9.5% to 15%. The sample consisted of blood. These receptor sequences come from a woman aged 50 to 60 with Graves' ophthalmopathy.

The chain is built from TRBV20-1 and TRBJ1-2; D gene ambiguous. CDR1 is DFQATT and CDR2 is SNEGSKA in the germline V gene (reference sequence). V was clipped by 3 bases and J by 4 bases, with 6 bases between them. The CDR3 runs 11 residues. Here the CDR3 DNA reads TGCAGTGCTAGCGCCCCCTATGGCTACACCTTC. This codes for CSASAPYGYTF.

Ten or more counts support this clonotype. This sequence joins TRBV28 and TRBJ1-4, with a tentative D call TRBD1 (5 bases). V was shortened by 7 bases and J by 6 bases, with 18 bases between the two germline ends. The CDR3 has 15 amino acids. Per the germline V gene, CDR1 is MDHEN and CDR2 is SYDVKM. Written as DNA, the CDR3 is TGTGCCAGCACCCGGGGACGTTCGGCCTATGAAAAACTGTTTTTT. As protein: CASTRGRSAYEKLFF. The entire variable domain, with the rest obtained from reference TRBV28 and TRBJ1-4, is as follows: DVKVTQSSRYLVKRTGEKVFLECVQDMDHENMFWYRQDPGLGLRLIYFSYDVKMKEKGDIPEGYSVSREKKERFSLILESASTNQTSMYLCASTRGRSAYEKLFFGSGTQLSVL.

V usage is TRBV27 and J usage is TRBJ2-7; D is perhaps TRBD2 (5 bases). The CDR3 extends over 15 amino acids. The germline V and J ends were trimmed by 7 bases and 3 bases, with 19 bases remaining between them. CDR1 and CDR2 from the germline V gene are MNHEY and SMNVEV (reference sequence). The CDR3 is CASTKQSGEVYEQYF. CDR3 coding DNA: TGTGCCAGCACCAAACAGAGCGGAGAGGTCTACGAGCAGTACTTC.

The table lists this clonotype with a few counts. This chain connects TRBV28 to TRBJ2-1, with 13 bases aligning to TRBD2. This CDR3 contains 16 residues. Per the germline V gene, CDR1 is MDHEN and CDR2 is SYDVKM. V dropped 5 bases and J dropped 7; count of bases not matched to a gene: 8. CDR3: CASSEFGLAGANEQFF. CDR3 sequence (DNA): TGTGCCAGCAGTGAATTTGGACTAGCGGGGGCTAATGAGCAGTTCTTC.

In this sample, this clonotype turned up many times. V usage is TRBV2 and J usage is TRBJ2-1; unclear D gene. The germline V gene encodes CDR1 SNHLY and CDR2 FYNNEI. This CDR3 has 13 amino acids. With 4 bases removed from V and 12 bases from J, the gap between germline ends came to 16 bases. The CDR3 spells CASSATVILGQFF. Here the CDR3 DNA reads TGTGCCAGCAGTGCTACAGTGATTTTGGGGCAGTTCTTC. Using reference TRBV2 and TRBJ2-1 for the parts outside the CDR3, the full variable domain is EPEVTQTPSHQVTQMGQEVILRCVPISNHLYFYWYRQILGQKVEFLVSFYNNEISEKSEIFDDQFSVERPDGSNFTLKIRSTKLEDSAMYFCASSATVILGQFFGPGTRLTVL.

This clonotype was detected ten times or more. The gene calls are TRBV6-2 or TRBV6-3 and TRBJ1-1; no definite D call. Germline CDR1 is MNHEY and CDR2 is SVGEGT. The CDR3 sequence is 11 residues long. V lost 1 base, J lost 7 bases, and 4 bases lay in between. The CDR3 coding sequence is TGTGCCAGCAGTTACTATGATGAAGCTTTCTTT. Its translation: CASSYYDEAFF.

This clonotype was counted many times. The chain joins TRBV7-9 to TRBJ2-1; 7 bases line up with TRBD1. Germline V gene data show CDR1 as SEHNR and CDR2 as FQNEAQ (reference sequence). Trimming cost V 3 bases and J 9 bases; bases outside gene matches: 5. CDR3 size: 13 residues. CDR3 coding DNA: TGTGCCAGCAGCTTGTTAGGGGGCCCTGAGCAGTTCTTC. It is translated as CASSLLGGPEQFF.

This chain connects TRBV27 to TRBJ1-5; D call uncertain. Germline V lookup: CDR1 MNHEY, CDR2 SMNVEV (reference sequence). The length of the CDR3 is 11 residues. Trimming cost V 11 bases and J 5 bases, with 10 bases left between them. The CDR3 loop is CAAGRDQPQHF. The CDR3 nucleotides are TGTGCCGCGGGCCGCGATCAGCCCCAGCATTTT.

This clonotype has ten or more counts. The V gene is TRBV9, the J gene TRBJ2-3; 8 bases map to TRBD2. CDR1 SGDLS and CDR2 YYNGEE come from the germline V gene. The CDR3 is 18 amino acids. Trimming at V came to 0 bases and at J to 4 bases, leaving 13 bases not matched to a gene. DNA of the CDR3: TGTGCCAGCAGCGTAGCTCCCACTAGCGGTACGGCCGCAGATACGCAGTATTTT. As protein: CASSVAPTSGTAADTQYF.

This rearrangement joins TRBV11-3 to TRBJ2-7; 11 bases line up with TRBD2. This CDR3 is 14 amino acids long. The V and J ends lost 5 bases and 5 bases, in that order; junction bases with no gene match: 5. Per the germline V gene, CDR1 is SGHNT and CDR2 is YENEEA. The CDR3 DNA sequence: TGTGCCAGCAGCCTAACTAGCGGGAGTGACGAGCAGTACTTC. Translating gives CASSLTSGSDEQYF.

About this clonotype itself: A much more abundant neighbour one base away suggests this may be a read error. The rearrangement joins TRBV19 to TRBJ1-5, with 9 positions matching TRBD1. The CDR3 is 14 amino acids. Germline CDR1 is LNHDA and CDR2 is SQIVND (reference sequence). The CDR3 coding sequence is TGTGCCCGTAGTGGACAGGGGAACAATCAGCCCCAGCATTTT. It specifies CARSGQGNNQPQHF.

This clonotype appeared many times. The chain links TRBV6-1 to TRBJ2-5; D possibly matches TRBD1 or TRBD2 (5 bases each). Germline CDR1 and CDR2: MNHNS and SASEGT. The CDR3 runs to 14 residues. Trimming shortened V by 6 bases and J by 1 base, and 12 bases separated the two germline ends. The CDR3 region has the DNA TGTGCCAGCAGGTTGCCAGGGAGCCAAGAGACCCAGTACTTC. This translates into CASRLPGSQETQYF.

This clonotype was picked up many times. The chain joins TRBV30 to TRBJ2-1; TRBD2 might be the D (6 bases). This CDR3 is 15 amino acids long. The V gene lost 0 bases and the J gene lost 2 bases, with 11 bases spanning the gap. The germline V gene has CDR1 GTSNPN and CDR2 SVGIG (reference sequence). The CDR3 here is CAWSVRRDPYNEQFF. The CDR3 bases are TGTGCCTGGAGTGTACGGCGGGATCCCTACAATGAGCAGTTCTTC.

This clonotype has a count of ten or more. The chain is built from TRBV25-1 and TRBJ2-1, with 9 positions matching TRBD2. The CDR3 is 15 residues long. From germline, CDR1 is MGHDK and CDR2 SYGVNS. The junction had 7 bases not matched to a gene; V was cut back by 3 bases and J by 7 bases. The CDR3 spells CASSDIAGVGNEQFF. The CDR3 coding sequence is TGTGCCAGCAGTGATATAGCGGGAGTGGGTAATGAGCAGTTCTTC.

In its sample, this clonotype was seen many times. V usage is TRBV7-6 and J usage is TRBJ2-1; the D call may be TRBD1 or TRBD2 (5 bases each). CDR3 length equals 13 residues. Germline CDR1 and CDR2: SGHVS and FNYEAQ. V was cut by 7 bases and J by 8 bases, with 15 bases left in between. The CDR3 loop reads CASTTTGTYEQFF. The CDR3 DNA follows: TGTGCCAGCACAACAACCGGGACCTATGAGCAGTTCTTC.

This clonotype has ten or more counts. The chain carries TRBV18 and TRBJ2-1; D ambiguous. The CDR3 totals 12 residues. V was cut by 0 bases and J by 7 bases, with 4 bases left in between. Germline assignment: CDR1 KGHSH and CDR2 LQKENI. The CDR3, as DNA: TGTGCCAGCTCACCACCGGGGAATGAGCAGTTCTTC. It codes for CASSPPGNEQFF.

This clonotype was counted at least ten times. CDR3 sequence reads: CASAPFKLNTEAFF. CDR3 nucleotide sequence: TGTGCCAGCGCCCCATTTAAGCTGAACACTGAAGCTTTCTTT. The chain is built from TRBV28 and TRBJ1-1; no firm D call. Germline CDR1 and CDR2: MDHEN and SYDVKM. Trimming left V 8 bases short and J 0 bases short, with 13 bases between. This CDR3 comprises 14 residues. Drawing the rest from reference TRBV28 and TRBJ1-1, the complete variable domain is DVKVTQSSRYLVKRTGEKVFLECVQDMDHENMFWYRQDPGLGLRLIYFSYDVKMKEKGDIPEGYSVSREKKERFSLILESASTNQTSMYLCASAPFKLNTEAFFGQGTRLTVV.

The CDR3 DNA follows: TGTGCCAGCAGTTTACCTCAGGGATTTCACCACGAGCAGTACTTC. As protein: CASSLPQGFHHEQYF. The V gene is TRBV6-2 or TRBV6-3, the J gene TRBJ2-7; TRBD1 might be the D (5 bases). CDR3 length equals 15 residues. V lost 4 bases to trimming and J lost 5 bases, with 18 bases between them. CDR1 and CDR2 from the germline V gene are MNHEY and SVGEGT.

A remark on this clonotype: This clone may be a read error of a much larger clone one base away. This rearrangement joins TRBV27 to TRBJ2-1; 8 nucleotides match TRBD2. This CDR3 region has 13 residues. The V gene's germline CDR1 is MNHEY and CDR2 SMNVEV (reference sequence). CDR3 bases: TGTGCCAGCAGGCGGGAGGACTCCAATGAGCAGCTCTTC. Protein: CASRREDSNEQLF.

The chain has TRBV19 and TRBJ2-5; D could derive from TRBD1 or TRBD2 (5 bases each). The V gene lost 7 bases and the J gene lost 5 bases, with 20 bases spanning the gap. Germline V CDR1 and CDR2: LNHDA, SQIVND (reference sequence). This CDR3 region has 15 residues. The CDR3 here is CASTPGPRRVETQYF. The DNA for the CDR3 is TGTGCCAGTACACCGGGACCAAGACGGGTGGAGACCCAGTACTTC.

This clonotype was recorded many times. The V call is TRBV12-5, the J call TRBJ2-1; tentative D call: TRBD2 (5 bases). The CDR3 loop spans 15 amino acids. The V gene lost 1 base and the J gene lost 2 bases, with 9 bases spanning the gap. Germline V gene lookup returns CDR1 LGHNT and CDR2 FRNRAP. For the CDR3, the DNA is TGTGCTAGTGGTTTGGAAAGCGGAACCTACAATGAGCAGTTCTTC. This codes for CASGLESGTYNEQFF.

The V and J genes are TRBV6-1 and TRBJ2-1; D remains unclear. The V gene lost 5 bases and the J gene lost 10 bases, with 9 bases spanning the gap. Germline values: CDR1 MNHNS, CDR2 SASEGT. The CDR3 is 11 residues long. The CDR3 sequence is CASSYGREQFF. CDR3 sequence (DNA): TGTGCCAGCAGTTACGGGCGGGAGCAGTTCTTC.

DNA of the CDR3: TGCAGCGGGGTTGAGAGCAGCACCGGGGAGCTGTTTTTT. Encoded protein: CSGVESSTGELFF. The V and J genes are TRBV29-1 and TRBJ2-2; D not certain. This CDR3 is 13 amino acids long. Germline V gene data show CDR1 as SQVTM and CDR2 as ANQGSEA. The germline V and J ends were trimmed by 7 bases and 4 bases, with 13 bases remaining between them.

This clonotype was observed a handful of times. The rearrangement uses TRBV20-1 and TRBJ1-3; no reliable D call. The CDR3 runs to 15 residues. V lost 3 bases to trimming and J lost 0 bases, with 12 bases between them. Germline V gene sequence: CDR1 DFQATT, CDR2 SNEGSKA (reference sequence). CDR3 loop: CSASSGSNSGNTIYF. DNA for the CDR3: TGCAGTGCTAGTTCGGGCAGCAACTCTGGAAACACCATATATTTT.

This clonotype was observed a handful of times. The rearrangement links TRBV19 to TRBJ2-1; perhaps D is TRBD1 or TRBD2 (6 bases each). This CDR3 is built from 14 residues. Germline V gene data show CDR1 as LNHDA and CDR2 as SQIVND (reference sequence). Trimming took 5 bases from V and 3 from J, leaving 11 bases between them. CDR3 DNA: TGTGCCAGTAGTTACGCGGGACACTACAATGAGCAGTTCTTC. Amino acids: CASSYAGHYNEQFF.

The V and J genes are TRBV19 and TRBJ2-1; D is unclear. CDR1 LNHDA and CDR2 SQIVND come from the germline V gene (reference sequence). The CDR3 has 15 residues. Trimming cost V 1 base and J 0 bases, with 7 bases left between them. DNA for the CDR3: TGTGCCAGTAGTATAGGAACAAACTCCTACAATGAGCAGTTCTTC. This sequence encodes CASSIGTNSYNEQFF.

The V call is TRBV2, the J call TRBJ1-4; D ambiguous. CDR3 length: 13 amino acids. Germline CDR1 and CDR2: SNHLY and FYNNEI. V lost 6 bases and J 10 bases, leaving 15 bases between the germline ends. Here the CDR3 DNA reads TGTGCCAGCAGGAGGGAGGGAGGAGGAAAACTGTTTTTT. Translated: CASRREGGGKLFF.

Regarding this clonotype: A much larger clonotype is one base distant, so this may be a read error. This chain connects TRBV28 to TRBJ2-1, with D unresolved. The CDR3 loop spans 12 amino acids. Germline CDR1 reads MDHEN; CDR2 reads SYDVKM. The CDR3 DNA sequence: TGTGCCAGCGTTAGCTCCTACAATGGGCAGTTCTTC. Translated: CASVSSYNGQFF.

This clonotype was seen at least ten times. The rearrangement joins TRBV28 to TRBJ2-7; D is possibly TRBD1 or TRBD2 (5 bases each). With 2 bases removed from V and 5 bases from J, the gap between germline ends came to 16 bases. The CDR3 consists of 15 residues. CDR1 MDHEN and CDR2 SYDVKM come from the germline V gene. CDR3 residues: CASSLLNGAWDEQYF. The CDR3 DNA is TGTGCCAGCAGTTTACTAAACGGGGCATGGGACGAGCAGTACTTC.

This clonotype was seen ten or more times. J is TRBJ1-4 and V is TRBV4-1; D is perhaps TRBD1 (5 bases). Trimming took off 1 base at V and 7 bases at J, with 10 bases between the two ends. Germline V gene sequence: CDR1 MGHRA, CDR2 YSYEKL. The CDR3 length is 14 residues. CDR3 in DNA: TGCGCCAGCAGCCAAGTACCAGGGAGTGAAAAACTGTTTTTT. Translated, it gives CASSQVPGSEKLFF.

This clonotype has a count of ten or more. The chain employs TRBV27 and TRBJ2-7, with 7 nucleotides matching TRBD2. The CDR3 has 15 amino acids. V lost 3 bases, J lost 2 bases, and 7 bases stayed unmatched. CDR1 and CDR2 (germline): MNHEY, SMNVEV (reference sequence). The CDR3 sequence is CASSLLVAGPYEQYF. The CDR3 nucleotides are TGTGCCAGCAGTTTGCTGGTAGCGGGTCCCTACGAGCAGTACTTC.

The chain recombines TRBV24-1 with TRBJ2-2; 10 positions agree with TRBD2. The J segment lost 7 bases and the V segment lost 4 bases, leaving 11 bases of the junction unmatched. This CDR3 region has 17 residues. In germline, CDR1 is KGHDR, CDR2 SFDVKD. This chain's CDR3 is CATSDEGSSGRIGELFF. The CDR3 DNA follows: TGTGCCACCAGTGACGAGGGGAGTAGCGGGAGGATCGGGGAGCTGTTTTTT.